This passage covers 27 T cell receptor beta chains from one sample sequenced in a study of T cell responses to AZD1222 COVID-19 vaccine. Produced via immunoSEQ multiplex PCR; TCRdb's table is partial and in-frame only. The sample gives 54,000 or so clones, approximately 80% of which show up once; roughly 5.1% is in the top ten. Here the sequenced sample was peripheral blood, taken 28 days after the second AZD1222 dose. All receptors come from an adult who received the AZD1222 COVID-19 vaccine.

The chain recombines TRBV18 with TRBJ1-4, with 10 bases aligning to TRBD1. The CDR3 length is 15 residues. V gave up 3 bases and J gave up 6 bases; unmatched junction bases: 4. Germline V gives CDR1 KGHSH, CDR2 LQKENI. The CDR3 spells CASSPLGQGDEKLFF. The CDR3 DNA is TGTGCCAGCTCACCGTTAGGACAGGGGGATGAAAAACTGTTTTTT.

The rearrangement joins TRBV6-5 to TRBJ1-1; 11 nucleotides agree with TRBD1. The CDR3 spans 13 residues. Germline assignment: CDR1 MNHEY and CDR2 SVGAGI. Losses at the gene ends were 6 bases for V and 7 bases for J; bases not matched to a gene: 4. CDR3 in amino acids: CASRDRGRGEAFF. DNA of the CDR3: TGTGCCAGCAGGGACAGGGGGCGGGGTGAAGCTTTCTTT.

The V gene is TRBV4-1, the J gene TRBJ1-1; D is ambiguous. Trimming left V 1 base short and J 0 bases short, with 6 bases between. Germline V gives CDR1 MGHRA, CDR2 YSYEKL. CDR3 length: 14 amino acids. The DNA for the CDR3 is TGCGCCAGCAGCCAAGGAGGGCTGAACACTGAAGCTTTCTTT. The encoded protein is CASSQGGLNTEAFF.

CDR3 amino acids: CASSRTGSGYTF. The DNA for the CDR3 is TGTGCCAGCAGCCGTACAGGGTCTGGCTACACCTTC. The chain employs TRBV12-3 or TRBV12-4 and TRBJ1-2; D might be TRBD1 (6 bases). With 6 bases removed from V and 7 bases from J, the gap between germline ends came to 12 bases. The CDR3 runs to 12 residues.

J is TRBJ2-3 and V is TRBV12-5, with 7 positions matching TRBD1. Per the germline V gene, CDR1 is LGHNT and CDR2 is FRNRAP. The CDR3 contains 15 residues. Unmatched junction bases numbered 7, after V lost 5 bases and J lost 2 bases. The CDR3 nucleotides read TGTGCTAGTGGTCCGGGACAGAAGATCACAGATACGCAGTATTTT. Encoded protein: CASGPGQKITDTQYF. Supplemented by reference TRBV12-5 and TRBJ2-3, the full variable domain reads DARVTQTPRHKVTEMGQEVTMRCQPILGHNTVFWYRQTMMQGLELLAYFRNRAPLDDSGMPKDRFSAEMPDATLATLKIQPSEPRDSAVYFCASGPGQKITDTQYFGPGTRLTVL.

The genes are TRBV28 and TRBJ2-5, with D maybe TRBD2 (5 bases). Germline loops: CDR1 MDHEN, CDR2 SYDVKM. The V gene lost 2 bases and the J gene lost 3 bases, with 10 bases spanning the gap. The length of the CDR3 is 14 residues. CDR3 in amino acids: CASSLNAGKETQYF. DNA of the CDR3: TGTGCCAGCAGTTTAAACGCGGGTAAAGAGACCCAGTACTTC.

The CDR3 sequence: CASSPTRGRVDEQFF. CDR3 nucleotide sequence: TGTGCCAGCAGTCCTACCAGGGGGCGGGTGGATGAGCAGTTCTTC. The chain uses TRBV5-4 and TRBJ2-1; TRBD1 matches at 8 bases. Germline loops: CDR1 SGHNT, CDR2 YYREEE (reference sequence). This CDR3 has 15 residues. Germline trimming cut 5 bases from V and 8 bases from J; bases unmatched to any gene: 12.

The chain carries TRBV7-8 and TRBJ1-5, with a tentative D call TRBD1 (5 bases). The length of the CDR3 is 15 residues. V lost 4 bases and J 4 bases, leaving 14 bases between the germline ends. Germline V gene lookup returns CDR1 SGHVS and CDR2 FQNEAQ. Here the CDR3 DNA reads TGTGCCAGCAGCTCAAGAGGGGTAACGAATCAGCCCCAGCATTTT. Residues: CASSSRGVTNQPQHF.

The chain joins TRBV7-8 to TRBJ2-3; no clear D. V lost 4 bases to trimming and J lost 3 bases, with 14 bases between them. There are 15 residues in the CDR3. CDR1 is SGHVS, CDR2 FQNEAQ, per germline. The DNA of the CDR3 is TGTGCCAGCAGCTCGAATCCCAGTGCGACAGATACGCAGTATTTT. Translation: CASSSNPSATDTQYF.

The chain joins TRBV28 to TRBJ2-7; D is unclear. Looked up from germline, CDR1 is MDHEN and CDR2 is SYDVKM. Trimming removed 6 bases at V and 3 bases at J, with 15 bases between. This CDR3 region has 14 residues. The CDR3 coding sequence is TGTGCCAGCAGCCCATCCCAAAAGATCTACGAGCAGTACTTC. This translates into CASSPSQKIYEQYF.

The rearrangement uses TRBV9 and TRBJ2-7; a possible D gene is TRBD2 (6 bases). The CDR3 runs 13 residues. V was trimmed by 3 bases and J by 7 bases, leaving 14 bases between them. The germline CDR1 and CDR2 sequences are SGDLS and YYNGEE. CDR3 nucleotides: TGTGCCAGCAGCGCCCTCCCGCGGGGAGAGCAGTACGTC. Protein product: CASSALPRGEQYV.

Written as DNA, the CDR3 is TGTGCCAGCAACCGGGACGGCAGCTCCTACGAGCAGTACTTC. Translation: CASNRDGSSYEQYF. The chain combines TRBV27 with TRBJ2-7; D is possibly TRBD1 or TRBD2 (5 bases each). CDR3 length: 14 amino acids. The germline CDR1 and CDR2 sequences are MNHEY and SMNVEV (reference sequence). Trimming removed 7 bases at V and 0 bases at J, with 13 bases between.

The CDR3 coding sequence is TGTGCCAGCAGTTCCGGGAGCGCAGATACGCAGTATTTT. Translation gives CASSSGSADTQYF. V is TRBV27 and J is TRBJ2-3, with a possible D match to TRBD2 (6 bases). Trimming shortened V by 4 bases and J by 4 bases, and 9 bases separated the two germline ends. CDR3 length: 13 residues. Looked up from germline, CDR1 is MNHEY and CDR2 is SMNVEV (reference sequence).

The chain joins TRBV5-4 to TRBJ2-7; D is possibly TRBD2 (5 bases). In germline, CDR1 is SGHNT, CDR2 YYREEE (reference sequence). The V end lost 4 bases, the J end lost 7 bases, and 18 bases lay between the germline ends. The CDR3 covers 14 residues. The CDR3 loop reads CASSPDWNLREQYF. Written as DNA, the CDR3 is TGTGCCAGCAGCCCGGACTGGAATCTACGAGAGCAGTACTTC.

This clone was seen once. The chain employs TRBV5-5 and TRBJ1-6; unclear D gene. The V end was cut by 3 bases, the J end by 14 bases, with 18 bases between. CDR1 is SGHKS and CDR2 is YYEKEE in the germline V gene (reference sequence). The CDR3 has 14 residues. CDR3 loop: CASSSQEPRGSLHF. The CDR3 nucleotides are TGTGCCAGCAGCTCCCAGGAGCCGCGAGGATCCCTCCACTTT.

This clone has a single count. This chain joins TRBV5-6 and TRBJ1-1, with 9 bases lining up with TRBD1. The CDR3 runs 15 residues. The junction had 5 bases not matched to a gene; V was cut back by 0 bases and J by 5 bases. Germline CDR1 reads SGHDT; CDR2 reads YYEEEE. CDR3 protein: CASSLVNRGLTEAFF. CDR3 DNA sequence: TGTGCCAGCAGCTTGGTGAACAGGGGGCTTACTGAAGCTTTCTTT.

CDR3 DNA: TGTGCCAGCAGTCCACAGGGGAGCGAGACCCAGTACTTC. Protein: CASSPQGSETQYF. This chain uses TRBV27 with TRBJ2-5; 7 nucleotides line up with TRBD1. The junction had 5 bases not matched to a gene; V was cut back by 5 bases and J by 5 bases. The V gene's germline CDR1 is MNHEY and CDR2 SMNVEV (reference sequence). The CDR3 totals 13 residues.

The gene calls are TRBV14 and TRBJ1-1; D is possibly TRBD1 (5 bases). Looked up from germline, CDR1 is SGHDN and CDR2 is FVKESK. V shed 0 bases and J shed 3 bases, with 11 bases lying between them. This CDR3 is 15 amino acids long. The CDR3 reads CASSQEGVRDTEAFF. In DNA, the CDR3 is TGTGCCAGCAGCCAAGAAGGGGTACGGGACACTGAAGCTTTCTTT.

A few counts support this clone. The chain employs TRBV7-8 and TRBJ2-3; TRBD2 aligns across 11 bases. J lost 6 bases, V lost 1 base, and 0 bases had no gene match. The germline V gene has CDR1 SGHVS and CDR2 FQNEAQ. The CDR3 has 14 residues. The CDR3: CASSLGTSGDTQYF. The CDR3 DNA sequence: TGTGCCAGCAGCTTAGGGACTAGCGGGGATACGCAGTATTTT.

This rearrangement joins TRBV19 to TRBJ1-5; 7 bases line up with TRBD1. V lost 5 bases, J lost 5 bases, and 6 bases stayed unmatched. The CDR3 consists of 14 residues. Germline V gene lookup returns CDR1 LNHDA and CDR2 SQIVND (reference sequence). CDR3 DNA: TGTGCCAGTAGTTGGCCAGGGGGGCATCAGCCCCAGCATTTT. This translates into CASSWPGGHQPQHF.

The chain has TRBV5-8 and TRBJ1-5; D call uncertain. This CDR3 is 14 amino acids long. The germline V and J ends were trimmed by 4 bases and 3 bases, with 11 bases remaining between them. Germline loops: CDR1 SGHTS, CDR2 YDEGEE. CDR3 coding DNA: TGTGCCAGCAGCAAACTAAGGAACAATCAGCCCCAGCATTTT. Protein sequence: CASSKLRNNQPQHF. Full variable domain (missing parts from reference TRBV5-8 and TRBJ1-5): EAGVTQSPTHLIKTRGQQATLRCSPISGHTSVYWYQQALGLGLQFLLWYDEGEERNRGNFPPRFSGRQFPNYSSELNVNALELEDSALYLCASSKLRNNQPQHFGDGTRLSIL.

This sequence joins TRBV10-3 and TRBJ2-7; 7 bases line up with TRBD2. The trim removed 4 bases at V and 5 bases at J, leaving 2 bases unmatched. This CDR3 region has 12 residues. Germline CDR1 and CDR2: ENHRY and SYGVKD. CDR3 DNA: TGTGCCATCAGTGTGGGGGGGGACGAGCAGTACGTC. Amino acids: CAISVGGDEQYV.

The CDR3 region is CASSLYRALQNGPQHF. Written as DNA, the CDR3 is TGTGCCAGCAGCTTATACAGGGCCCTCCAAAACGGACCCCAGCATTTT. The chain links TRBV7-9 to TRBJ1-5, with D possibly being TRBD1 (6 bases). V lost 2 bases and J lost 10, with 21 bases in between. This CDR3 is built from 16 residues. CDR1 is SEHNR and CDR2 is FQNEAQ in the germline V gene (reference sequence).

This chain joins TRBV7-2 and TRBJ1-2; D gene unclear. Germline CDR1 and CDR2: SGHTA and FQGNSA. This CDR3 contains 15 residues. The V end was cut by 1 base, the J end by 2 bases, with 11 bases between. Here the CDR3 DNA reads TGTGCCAGCAGCTTAGTGGGGTGGGGAAACTATGGCTACACCTTC. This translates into CASSLVGWGNYGYTF.

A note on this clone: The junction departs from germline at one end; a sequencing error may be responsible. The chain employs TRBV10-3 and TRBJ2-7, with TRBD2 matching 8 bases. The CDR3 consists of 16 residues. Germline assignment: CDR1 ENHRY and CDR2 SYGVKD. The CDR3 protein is CAISESGSGTPYEQYF. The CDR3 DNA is TGTGCCATCAGCGAGTCAGGTAGCGGGACTCCATACGAGCAGTACTTC.

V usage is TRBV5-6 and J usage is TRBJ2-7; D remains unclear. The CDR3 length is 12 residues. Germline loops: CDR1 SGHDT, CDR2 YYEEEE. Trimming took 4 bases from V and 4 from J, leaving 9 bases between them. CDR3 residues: CASSPGQYEQYF. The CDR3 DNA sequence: TGTGCCAGCAGCCCCGGGCAGTACGAGCAGTACTTC.

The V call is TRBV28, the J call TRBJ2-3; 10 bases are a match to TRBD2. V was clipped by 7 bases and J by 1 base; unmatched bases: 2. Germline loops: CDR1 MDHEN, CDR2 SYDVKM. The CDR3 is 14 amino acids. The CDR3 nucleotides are TGTGCCAGCAATCTAGCGGGAGGCACAGATACGCAGTATTTT. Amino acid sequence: CASNLAGGTDTQYF.